Listed below are T cell receptor beta chains from one sample, sequenced in a study of early T cells in non-severe SARS-CoV-2 infection. One entry per CDR3 protein, called by TCRdb with MiXCR from the 5' RACE reads. The sample contains some 48,000 distinct CDR3 sequences, around 6.5% of which appear only once. The sequences come from whole blood, collected at baseline. The receptors come from an adult who was a healthcare worker with PCR-confirmed SARS-CoV-2 infection or an uninfected control (not recorded which). The CDR3 runs from the conserved cysteine through the conserved F or W. Each record gives: D gene, V gene, J gene, clone size, CDR3 protein, CDR3 DNA. A D gene is named only where the DNA matches it firmly. Size tells how often a clone was seen (once, few, many) or the class of an expanded clone, and some rows leave it out.

D gene: TRBD2; V gene: TRBV20-1; J gene: TRBJ2-7; clone size: few; CDR3 protein: CSADNAFLAGAPGSEQYF; CDR3 DNA: TGCAGTGCTGATAACGCGTTTCTAGCGGGAGCCCCCGGGAGCGAGCAGTACTTC
D gene: TRBD2; V gene: TRBV28; J gene: TRBJ2-1; clone size: few; CDR3 protein: CASSSSGREGTYNEQFF; CDR3 DNA: TGTGCCAGCAGTTCATCAGGGCGGGAGGGAACTTACAATGAGCAGTTCTTC
D gene: NA; V gene: TRBV7-2; J gene: TRBJ1-5; clone size: many; CDR3 protein: CASSARSGQPQHF; CDR3 DNA: TGTGCCAGCAGCGCCCGTAGTGGACAGCCCCAGCATTTT
D gene: NA; V gene: TRBV29-1; J gene: TRBJ2-3; clone size: many; CDR3 protein: CSVDSGGGDTQYF; CDR3 DNA: TGCAGCGTTGATAGCGGTGGGGGAGATACGCAGTATTTT
D gene: NA; V gene: TRBV27; J gene: TRBJ2-7; clone size: many; CDR3 protein: CASALSSYEQYF; CDR3 DNA: TGTGCCAGCGCCCTGAGCTCCTACGAGCAGTACTTC
D gene: NA; V gene: TRBV2; J gene: TRBJ1-3; clone size: NA; CDR3 protein: CASTGIPGNTIYF; CDR3 DNA: TGTGCTAGTACAGGGATCCCTGGAAACACCATATATTTT
D gene: NA; V gene: TRBV20-1; J gene: TRBJ1-5; clone size: few; CDR3 protein: CSARVTGYGNQPQHF; CDR3 DNA: TGCAGTGCTAGAGTAACAGGGTATGGCAATCAGCCCCAGCATTTT
D gene: TRBD1; V gene: TRBV19; J gene: TRBJ1-4; clone size: many; CDR3 protein: CASSTFGTDEKLFF; CDR3 DNA: TGTGCCAGTAGTACTTTCGGGACAGACGAAAAACTGTTTTTT
D gene: NA; V gene: TRBV5-1; J gene: TRBJ1-1; clone size: NA; CDR3 protein: CASSLAVTGSTEAFF; CDR3 DNA: TGCGCCAGCAGCTTGGCCGTCACAGGGAGTACTGAAGCTTTCTTT
D gene: NA; V gene: TRBV4-1; J gene: TRBJ2-7; clone size: NA; CDR3 protein: CASSQGSRSSYEQYF; CDR3 DNA: TGCGCCAGCAGCCAAGGGTCTCGGTCCTCCTACGAGCAGTACTTC
D gene: TRBD1; V gene: TRBV29-1; J gene: TRBJ2-7; clone size: many; CDR3 protein: CSVAGDRVTYEQYF; CDR3 DNA: TGCAGCGTCGCCGGGGACAGGGTTACCTACGAGCAGTACTTC
D gene: TRBD1; V gene: TRBV7-2; J gene: TRBJ1-5; clone size: many; CDR3 protein: CASSLSGGQPQHF; CDR3 DNA: TGTGCCAGCAGCTTGTCAGGGGGACAGCCCCAGCATTTT
D gene: TRBD1; V gene: TRBV10-2; J gene: TRBJ1-5; clone size: many; CDR3 protein: CASRKDLQGARNNQPQHF; CDR3 DNA: TGCGCCAGCCGAAAGGATCTTCAGGGGGCGCGGAACAATCAGCCCCAGCATTTT
D gene: NA; V gene: TRBV12-3/TRBV12-4; J gene: TRBJ2-1; clone size: many; CDR3 protein: CASSLYRNEQFF; CDR3 DNA: TGTGCCAGCTCCCTTTACCGGAATGAGCAGTTCTTC
D gene: NA; V gene: TRBV5-1; J gene: TRBJ2-3; clone size: many; CDR3 protein: CASTIGYTDTQYF; CDR3 DNA: TGCGCCAGCACCATAGGTTACACAGATACGCAGTATTTT
D gene: NA; V gene: TRBV28; J gene: TRBJ1-1; clone size: few; CDR3 protein: CASRDSNREAEAFF; CDR3 DNA: TGTGCCAGCAGGGATAGTAACAGGGAGGCTGAAGCTTTCTTT
D gene: TRBD1; V gene: TRBV27; J gene: TRBJ1-2; clone size: few; CDR3 protein: CASSPKPGQGHGYTF; CDR3 DNA: TGTGCCAGCAGTCCGAAGCCGGGACAGGGACATGGCTACACCTTC
D gene: NA; V gene: TRBV12-3/TRBV12-4; J gene: TRBJ2-1; clone size: NA; CDR3 protein: CASSRLAEINEQFF; CDR3 DNA: TGTGCCAGCAGCCGCCTAGCAGAGATCAATGAGCAGTTCTTC
D gene: TRBD2; V gene: TRBV10-3; J gene: TRBJ2-3; clone size: few; CDR3 protein: CAISPNLLAGGGADTQYF; CDR3 DNA: TGTGCCATCAGCCCAAACCTGCTAGCGGGAGGGGGTGCAGATACGCAGTATTTT
D gene: TRBD2; V gene: TRBV27; J gene: TRBJ2-2; clone size: few; CDR3 protein: CASSLRTSGRAGTGELFF; CDR3 DNA: TGTGCCAGCAGTTTACGAACTAGCGGGAGGGCCGGGACCGGGGAGCTGTTTTTT
D gene: TRBD2; V gene: TRBV12-3/TRBV12-4; J gene: TRBJ2-7; clone size: few; CDR3 protein: CASRLGLAGAGSSYEQYF; CDR3 DNA: TGTGCCAGCAGGCTGGGACTAGCGGGAGCTGGGAGCTCCTACGAGCAGTACTTC
D gene: TRBD2; V gene: TRBV28; J gene: TRBJ2-2; clone size: many; CDR3 protein: CASSSPGTSGGSGELFF; CDR3 DNA: TGTGCCAGCAGTTCACCGGGGACTAGCGGGGGAAGCGGGGAGCTGTTTTTT
D gene: TRBD1; V gene: TRBV28; J gene: TRBJ2-2; clone size: NA; CDR3 protein: CASSWDRGKAGELFF; CDR3 DNA: TGTGCCAGCAGTTGGGACAGGGGTAAAGCCGGGGAGCTGTTTTTT
D gene: NA; V gene: TRBV4-2; J gene: TRBJ2-1; clone size: few; CDR3 protein: CASSTSKGQSYNEQFF; CDR3 DNA: TGTGCCAGCAGCACTTCTAAGGGCCAGTCCTACAATGAGCAGTTCTTC
D gene: NA; V gene: TRBV5-4; J gene: TRBJ2-7; clone size: NA; CDR3 protein: CASSYDRTYEQYF; CDR3 DNA: TGTGCCAGCAGCTATGACAGAACCTACGAGCAGTACTTC
D gene: NA; V gene: TRBV7-9; J gene: TRBJ1-2; clone size: few; CDR3 protein: CASSRGEGYTF; CDR3 DNA: TGTGCCAGCAGCCGAGGGGAGGGCTACACCTTC
D gene: NA; V gene: TRBV5-4; J gene: TRBJ2-3; clone size: few; CDR3 protein: CASSPGGVGTDTQYF; CDR3 DNA: TGTGCCAGCAGCCCCGGAGGCGTCGGCACAGATACGCAGTATTTT
D gene: TRBD1; V gene: TRBV27; J gene: TRBJ2-3; clone size: few; CDR3 protein: CASSSSPGQGADTQYF; CDR3 DNA: TGTGCCAGCAGTTCCTCACCGGGACAGGGGGCAGATACGCAGTATTTT
D gene: NA; V gene: TRBV1; J gene: TRBJ2-1; clone size: many; CDR3 protein: CTSSQHYSSYNEQFF; CDR3 DNA: TGCACCAGCAGCCAGCACTATAGCTCCTACAATGAGCAGTTCTTC
D gene: TRBD1; V gene: TRBV2; J gene: TRBJ2-2; clone size: NA; CDR3 protein: CASSGQANTGELFF; CDR3 DNA: TGTGCCAGCAGCGGACAGGCGAACACCGGGGAGCTGTTTTTT
D gene: TRBD1; V gene: TRBV28; J gene: TRBJ1-2; clone size: many; CDR3 protein: CASSPTGEDGYTF; CDR3 DNA: TGTGCCAGCAGTCCGACAGGGGAAGATGGCTACACCTTC
D gene: TRBD2; V gene: TRBV29-1; J gene: TRBJ2-7; clone size: NA; CDR3 protein: CSVGAGGPYEQYF; CDR3 DNA: TGCAGCGTTGGAGCGGGAGGGCCCTACGAGCAGTACTTC
D gene: TRBD1; V gene: TRBV28; J gene: TRBJ2-3; clone size: many; CDR3 protein: CASSLGDRGRDTQYF; CDR3 DNA: TGTGCCAGCAGTTTAGGGGACAGGGGGCGAGATACGCAGTATTTT
D gene: NA; V gene: TRBV11-2; J gene: TRBJ1-3; clone size: many; CDR3 protein: CASGEGRISGNTIYF; CDR3 DNA: TGTGCCAGCGGAGAAGGACGGATCTCTGGAAACACCATATATTTT
D gene: NA; V gene: TRBV4-3; J gene: TRBJ2-1; clone size: NA; CDR3 protein: CASSQGLRSSYNEQFF; CDR3 DNA: TGCGCCAGCAGCCAAGGTCTCAGGAGCTCCTACAATGAGCAGTTCTTC
D gene: TRBD1; V gene: TRBV19; J gene: TRBJ2-1; clone size: few; CDR3 protein: CASSEAGTGADEQFF; CDR3 DNA: TGTGCCAGTAGTGAGGCCGGGACAGGCGCCGATGAGCAGTTCTTC
D gene: NA; V gene: TRBV5-1; J gene: TRBJ2-7; clone size: many; CDR3 protein: CASSLDARQYEQYF; CDR3 DNA: TGCGCCAGCAGCTTGGACGCACGGCAGTACGAGCAGTACTTC
D gene: TRBD2; V gene: TRBV28; J gene: TRBJ2-2; clone size: NA; CDR3 protein: CASSSGTSGIAGELFF; CDR3 DNA: TGTGCCAGCAGTTCAGGGACTAGCGGGATTGCCGGGGAGCTGTTTTTT
D gene: NA; V gene: TRBV9; J gene: TRBJ2-1; clone size: few; CDR3 protein: CASSSTISSYNEQFF; CDR3 DNA: TGTGCCAGCAGTTCTACTATATCCTCCTACAATGAGCAGTTCTTC
D gene: TRBD1; V gene: TRBV7-2; J gene: TRBJ2-7; clone size: many; CDR3 protein: CASSWGQHPDPEQYF; CDR3 DNA: TGTGCCAGCAGCTGGGGACAGCACCCTGACCCGGAGCAGTACTTC
D gene: NA; V gene: TRBV7-3; J gene: TRBJ2-1; clone size: NA; CDR3 protein: CASSLIVSGYNEQFF; CDR3 DNA: TGTGCCAGCAGCTTAATAGTGAGCGGTTACAATGAGCAGTTCTTC
D gene: NA; V gene: TRBV7-3; J gene: TRBJ2-3; clone size: many; CDR3 protein: CASSLYFTDTQYF; CDR3 DNA: TGTGCCAGCAGCTTATATTTTACAGATACGCAGTATTTT
D gene: TRBD1; V gene: TRBV28; J gene: TRBJ2-3; clone size: few; CDR3 protein: CASRLRQGTGTDTQYF; CDR3 DNA: TGTGCCAGCAGACTGAGACAGGGCACGGGCACAGATACGCAGTATTTT